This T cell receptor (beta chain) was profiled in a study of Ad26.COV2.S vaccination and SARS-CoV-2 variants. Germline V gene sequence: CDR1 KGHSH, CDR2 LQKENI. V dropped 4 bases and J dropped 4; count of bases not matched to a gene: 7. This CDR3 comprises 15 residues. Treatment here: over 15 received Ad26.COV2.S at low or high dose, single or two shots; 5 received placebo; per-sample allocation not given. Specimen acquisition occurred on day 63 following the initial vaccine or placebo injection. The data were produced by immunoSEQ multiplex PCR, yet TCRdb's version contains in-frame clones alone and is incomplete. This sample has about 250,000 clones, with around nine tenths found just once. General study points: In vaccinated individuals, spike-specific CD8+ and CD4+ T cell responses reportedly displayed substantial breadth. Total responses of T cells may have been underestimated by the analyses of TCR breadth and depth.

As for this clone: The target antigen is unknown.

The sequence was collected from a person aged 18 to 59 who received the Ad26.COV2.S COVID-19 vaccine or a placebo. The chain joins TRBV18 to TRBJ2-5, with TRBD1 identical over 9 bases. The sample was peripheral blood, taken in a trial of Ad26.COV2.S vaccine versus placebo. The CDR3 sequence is CASSRPWDRVETQYF. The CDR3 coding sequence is TGTGCCAGCTCACGACCTTGGGACAGGGTAGAGACCCAGTACTTC. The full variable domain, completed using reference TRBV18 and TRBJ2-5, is NAGVMQNPRHLVRRRGQEARLRCSPMKGHSHVYWYRQLPEEGLKFMVYLQKENIIDESGMPKERFSAEFPKEGPSILRIQQVVRGDSAAYFCASSRPWDRVETQYFGPGTRLLVL.